The sequence of this TCR beta chain was determined in a study of T cell repertoires in cytomegalovirus infection. Study-wide findings and caveats: The ex vivo response was dominated by HLA-C-restricted CMV-specific TCR beta clonotypes.

This clonotype was detected only a few times. Its antigen is currently unknown. The germline V gene encodes CDR1 SGHAT and CDR2 FQNNGV. Deletions cut 1 base from V and 3 bases from J, with 10 bases between. This CDR3 is built from 15 residues. TCRdb reprocessed the reads with MiXCR, giving one entry per CDR3 protein. The sample shows 100,000 to 150,000 distinct CDR3 sequences, 20% to 30% of them seen only once. The genes are TRBV11-2 and TRBJ1-5; D possibly corresponds to TRBD1 (5 bases). The source is a human donor in good health (CMV status not recorded). Some clones in this sample may be carry-over from other donors' samples. Sequencing used PBMCs, sequenced either directly or after in vitro stimulation (not recorded which). CDR3 loop: CASSLVGVANQPQHF. CDR3 sequence (DNA): TGTGCCAGCAGCTTAGTGGGGGTGGCCAATCAGCCCCAGCATTTT. The variable domain in full, with the rest retrieved from reference TRBV11-2 and TRBJ1-5, is EAGVAQSPRYKIIEKRQSVAFWCNPISGHATLYWYQQILGQGPKLLIQFQNNGVVDDSQLPKDRFSAERLKGVDSTLKIQPAKLEDSAVYLCASSLVGVANQPQHFGDGTRLSIL.